The 14 T cell receptor beta chains below come from one sample, sequenced in a study of T cell changes during pregnancy in multiple sclerosis. Sequenced by immunoSEQ multiplex PCR; TCRdb stores in-frame clones only, minus some. The data show over 9,000 clones, under 85% seen once. The sample consisted of CD8+ T cells from peripheral blood mononuclear cells, taken in the third trimester of pregnancy. All receptors derive from a female donor in good health, enrolled as a control in a pregnancy study.

The genes are TRBV7-9 and TRBJ2-5; D possibly corresponds to TRBD1 (5 bases). This CDR3 has 13 amino acids. Germline assignment: CDR1 SEHNR and CDR2 FQNEAQ (reference sequence). V was shortened by 8 bases and J by 11 bases, with 21 bases between the two germline ends. DNA for the CDR3: TGTGCCAGCCTCAAGGCAGGGTCGGAAGAGCAGTACTTC. Its protein is CASLKAGSEEQYF.

The chain links TRBV27 to TRBJ2-1; D not certain. The CDR3 length is 14 residues. V was clipped by 7 bases and J by 0 bases, with 10 bases between them. Germline-derived CDR1 and CDR2 are MNHEY and SMNVEV (reference sequence). The DNA of the CDR3 is TGTGCCAGCATCCCCCTCGGCTCCTACAATGAGCAGTTCTTC. Translation gives CASIPLGSYNEQFF.

This clone showed up just a few times. Germline and junction disagree at one end, which may indicate a read error. Different DNA sequences within this sample yield the same CDR3. This chain joins TRBV7-7 and TRBJ2-1, with 7 bases identical to TRBD1. Germline CDR1 is SSHAT and CDR2 is FNYEAQ (reference sequence). The CDR3 is 16 residues long. As DNA, the CDR3 is TGTGCTAGCAGCCGGACAGGCCTCCCCCCTTACAATGAGCAGTTCTTC. This encodes CASSRTGLPPYNEQFF.

V gene TRBV6-1 combines with J gene TRBJ1-1, with 7 positions matching TRBD1. This CDR3 region has 15 residues. J gave up 6 bases and V 1 base, and 8 bases lay outside the gene matches. Per the germline V gene, CDR1 is MNHNS and CDR2 is SASEGT. CDR3 bases: TGTGCCAGCAGTGAAGGTGTGACAGGGCGTTCTGAAGCTTTCTTT. This sequence encodes CASSEGVTGRSEAFF.

The rearrangement links TRBV2 to TRBJ2-7; the match to TRBD2 covers 8 bases. Germline trimming cut 10 bases from V and 6 bases from J; bases unmatched to any gene: 5. The length of the CDR3 is 11 residues. Germline CDR1 SNHLY, CDR2 FYNNEI. The CDR3 reads CATGGGFEQYF. For the CDR3, the DNA is TGTGCCACCGGGGGGGGCTTCGAGCAGTACTTC.

This clone was recorded a few times. The gene calls are TRBV6-5 and TRBJ1-2; D ambiguous. This CDR3 contains 13 residues. From germline, CDR1 is MNHEY and CDR2 SVGAGI. Trimming stripped 2 bases from V and 0 bases from J, with 4 bases between. This chain's CDR3 is CASSYTANYGYTF. CDR3 nucleotides: TGTGCCAGCAGTTACACTGCTAACTATGGCTACACCTTC.

This clone has just one count. The J gene is TRBJ2-1, the V gene TRBV25-1, with 10 bases aligning to TRBD2. Per germline, CDR1 MGHDK and CDR2 SYGVNS. The CDR3 covers 15 residues. V shed 5 bases and J 7 bases; nucleotides not matched to a gene: 8. The CDR3 region is CASSSLAGVWNEQFF. CDR3 bases: TGTGCCAGCAGTTCCCTAGCGGGAGTATGGAATGAGCAGTTCTTC.

This clone was seen just once. V gene TRBV5-4 combines with J gene TRBJ2-6; no firm D call. Looked up from germline, CDR1 is SGHNT and CDR2 is YYREEE (reference sequence). This CDR3 is built from 15 residues. The V and J ends lost 4 bases and 4 bases respectively, with 12 bases between them. The CDR3 loop is CASSLGFGGANVLTF. The DNA for the CDR3 is TGTGCCAGCAGCCTCGGCTTCGGGGGGGCCAACGTCCTGACTTTC.

The chain combines TRBV9 with TRBJ2-3, with unresolved D. Germline lookup yields CDR1 SGDLS and CDR2 YYNGEE. CDR3 size: 14 residues. V lost 3 bases and J 0 bases, leaving 8 bases between the germline ends. The chain's CDR3 is CASSGSFSTDTQYF. The DNA for the CDR3 is TGTGCCAGCAGCGGTTCTTTTAGCACAGATACGCAGTATTTT.

The table lists this clone with a few counts. The DNA of the CDR3 is TGTGCCAGCAGTGAAGCAATGGGACAGACCTACGAGCAGTACTTC. Residues: CASSEAMGQTYEQYF. The rearrangement uses TRBV6-1 and TRBJ2-7; the match to TRBD1 covers 7 bases. V gave up 0 bases and J gave up 2 bases; unmatched junction bases: 4. Germline CDR1 and CDR2: MNHNS and SASEGT. This CDR3 is 15 amino acids long.

The chain carries TRBV9 and TRBJ2-2; 12 nucleotides match TRBD2. The germline V gene has CDR1 SGDLS and CDR2 YYNGEE. V shed 1 base, J shed 6 bases, and the junction held 4 bases outside the gene matches. CDR3 size: 16 residues. This CDR3 is CASSVSSGGASGELFF. The CDR3 bases are TGTGCCAGCAGCGTATCTAGCGGGGGGGCCTCCGGGGAGCTGTTTTTT.

The V and J genes are TRBV29-1 and TRBJ1-3, with a weak D call TRBD1 (5 bases). This CDR3 has 17 residues. Germline CDR1 SQVTM, CDR2 ANQGSEA. Between the trimmed V and J ends, which lost 0 bases and 9 bases, there was a span of 24 bases. CDR3 nucleotide sequence: TGCAGCGTTGAAGATGTGACAGACGGAAAAAAAGGAGCCACCATATATTTT. Protein: CSVEDVTDGKKGATIYF.

The V gene is TRBV7-2, the J gene TRBJ1-5; 8 positions agree with TRBD1. V lost 8 bases, J lost 2 bases, and 8 bases stayed unmatched. The CDR3 is made up of 15 amino acids. CDR1 is SGHTA and CDR2 is FQGNSA in the germline V gene. The CDR3 here is CASHSDRGGNQPQHF. The CDR3 nucleotides are TGTGCCAGCCACTCAGACAGGGGAGGCAATCAGCCCCAGCATTTT. The whole variable domain, remainder taken from reference TRBV7-2 and TRBJ1-5, is GAGVSQSPSNKVTEKGKDVELRCDPISGHTALYWYRQSLGQGLEFLIYFQGNSAPDKSGLPSDRFSAERTGGSVSTLTIQRTQQEDSAVYLCASHSDRGGNQPQHFGDGTRLSIL.

This chain links TRBV5-1 with TRBJ1-2; 8 bases are a match to TRBD1. With V trimmed by 0 bases and J by 8 bases, 18 bases remained unmatched. In germline, CDR1 is SGHRS, CDR2 YFSETQ. The CDR3 loop spans 18 amino acids. Here the CDR3 reads CASSLAVGPGGADKGYTF. The CDR3 DNA sequence: TGCGCCAGCAGCTTGGCGGTAGGACCAGGGGGCGCTGACAAAGGCTACACCTTC.